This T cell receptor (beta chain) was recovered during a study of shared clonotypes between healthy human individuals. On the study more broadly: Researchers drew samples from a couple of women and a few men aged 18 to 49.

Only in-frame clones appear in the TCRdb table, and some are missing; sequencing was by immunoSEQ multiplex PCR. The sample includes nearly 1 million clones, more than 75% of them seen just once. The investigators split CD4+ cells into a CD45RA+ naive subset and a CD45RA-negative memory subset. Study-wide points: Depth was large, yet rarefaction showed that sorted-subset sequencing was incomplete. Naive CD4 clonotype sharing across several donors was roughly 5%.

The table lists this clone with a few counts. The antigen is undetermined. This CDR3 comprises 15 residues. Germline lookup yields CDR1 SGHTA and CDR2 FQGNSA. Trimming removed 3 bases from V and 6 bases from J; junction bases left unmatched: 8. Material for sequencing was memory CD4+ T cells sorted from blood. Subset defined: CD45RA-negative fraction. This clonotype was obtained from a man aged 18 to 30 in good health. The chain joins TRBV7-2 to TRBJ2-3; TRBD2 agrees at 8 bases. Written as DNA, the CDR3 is TGTGCCAGCAGCTTCGCGGGACTAGACTCGGATACGCAGTATTTT. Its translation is CASSFAGLDSDTQYF.